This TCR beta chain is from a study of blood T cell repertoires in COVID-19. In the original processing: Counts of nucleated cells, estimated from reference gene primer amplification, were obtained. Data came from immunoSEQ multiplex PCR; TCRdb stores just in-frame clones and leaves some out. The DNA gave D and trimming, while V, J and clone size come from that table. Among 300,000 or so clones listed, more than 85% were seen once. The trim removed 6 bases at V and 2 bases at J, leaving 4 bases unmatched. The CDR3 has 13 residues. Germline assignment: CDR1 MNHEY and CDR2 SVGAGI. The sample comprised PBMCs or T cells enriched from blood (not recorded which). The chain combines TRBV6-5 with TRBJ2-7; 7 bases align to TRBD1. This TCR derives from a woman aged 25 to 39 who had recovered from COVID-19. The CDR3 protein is CASRGGQTYEQYF. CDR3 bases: TGTGCCAGCAGAGGGGGACAGACCTACGAGCAGTACTTC.